This T cell receptor (beta chain) is from a study of T cells in Graves' hyperthyroidism and ophthalmopathy. Study-level points and caveats: The model foresaw ophthalmopathy a median around 6 months prior to onset. Ophthalmopathy was distinguished from stable hyperthyroidism by 13 V-J signatures.

What was amplified from RNA transcripts were TCR beta CDR3 regions. HTBI primers were the set used in a first-round RT-PCR of the TCR CDR3. In TCRdb, the multiplex PCR reads were re-called with MiXCR into one record per CDR3 protein. This table holds roughly 300,000 distinct CDR3 sequences, about 18% found once. Each diagnosis was grounded in clinical symptoms, serum thyroxine and TRAb, thyroid ultrasound, and orbital computed tomography. J gave up 7 bases and V 4 bases, and 6 bases lay outside the gene matches. Germline V gives CDR1 MNHNS, CDR2 SASEGT. The CDR3 has 15 residues. This clonotype was detected ten times or more. The antigen is undetermined.

Sequencing was carried out using blood. The sequence was collected from a woman aged 50 to 60 with Graves' hyperthyroidism. The chain is built from TRBV6-1 and TRBJ2-1; 11 bases match TRBD1. The CDR3 region is CASSGGQGGRNEQFF. The DNA of the CDR3 is TGTGCCAGCAGTGGGGGACAGGGGGGGAGGAATGAGCAGTTCTTC.